The 20 T cell receptor beta chains below come from one sample, sequenced in a study of blood T cell repertoires in COVID-19. Sequenced by immunoSEQ multiplex PCR; TCRdb stores in-frame clones only, minus some. Here the sample spans tens of thousands of clones, roughly 85% being singletons. The material sequenced was peripheral blood. The receptor source for this set is a woman aged 55-75 years with COVID-19, enrolled during active disease.

The rearrangement joins TRBV5-4 to TRBJ2-7; D is possibly TRBD1 (6 bases). Germline CDR1 is SGHNT and CDR2 is YYREEE (reference sequence). V was cut by 4 bases and J by 4 bases, with 15 bases left in between. This CDR3 has 14 residues. CDR3 bases: TGTGCCAGCAGCGGGGCCGGACAGACGTACGAGCAGTACTTC. The encoded protein is CASSGAGQTYEQYF.

This clone has a handful of counts. The junction shows a germline mismatch at one end, possibly a read error. The rearrangement links TRBV4-2 to TRBJ2-3; D uncertain. Germline assignment: CDR1 LGHNA and CDR2 YNFKEQ. The CDR3 has 15 residues. CDR3 sequence (DNA): TGTGCCAGCAGCAAAGACCAACAGAGCACAGATACGCAGTATTTT. Translated: CASSKDQQSTDTQYF.

This clone was observed a handful of times. The CDR3 DNA reads as TGCGCCAGCAGCCAAGATCTGGCAGGGTCGAACACCGGGGAGCTGTTTTTT. It specifies CASSQDLAGSNTGELFF. The chain carries TRBV4-3 and TRBJ2-2; a weak D match, TRBD1 (5 bases). This CDR3 spans 17 amino acids. The germline V and J ends were trimmed by 0 bases and 0 bases, with 11 bases remaining between them. Germline V lookup: CDR1 LGHNA, CDR2 YSLEER.

This chain uses TRBV3-1 (or the pseudogene TRBV3-2) with TRBJ1-2; D is uncertain. The CDR3 has 14 amino acids. Germline lookup yields CDR1 LGHDT and CDR2 YNNKEL (reference sequence). V shed 0 bases and J shed 4 bases, with 9 bases lying between them. The CDR3, as DNA: TGTGCCAGCAGCCAAGATTCGGTTTCCTATGGCTACACCTTC. Its protein product is CASSQDSVSYGYTF.

The chain combines TRBV4-1 with TRBJ2-7; 11 nucleotides agree with TRBD1. After removal of 3 bases from V and 1 base from J, the junction contained 8 bases not matched to a gene. Germline V gene data show CDR1 as MGHRA and CDR2 as YSYEKL. This CDR3 is built from 17 residues. The CDR3 DNA sequence: TGCGCCAGCAGCCAGACGACCGGGACAGGGGGATCCTACGAGCAGTACTTC. Translated, it gives CASSQTTGTGGSYEQYF.

This clone was recorded once. The chain has TRBV19 and TRBJ2-5, with TRBD1 identical over 9 bases. CDR1 is LNHDA, CDR2 SQIVND, per germline (reference sequence). The CDR3 covers 13 residues. The V segment lost 5 bases and the J segment 7 bases; nucleotides outside the gene matches: 5. CDR3 sequence reads: CASSSTGGSTQYF. The CDR3 coding sequence is TGTGCCAGTAGTTCAACAGGGGGCTCGACCCAGTACTTC. The whole variable domain, remainder taken from reference TRBV19 and TRBJ2-5, is DGGITQSPKYLFRKEGQNVTLSCEQNLNHDAMYWYRQDPGQGLRLIYYSQIVNDFQKGDIAEGYSVSREKKESFPLTVTSAQKNPTAFYLCASSSTGGSTQYFGPGTRLLVL.

The chain joins TRBV2 to TRBJ2-7; weak D call: TRBD1 (6 bases). Looked up from germline, CDR1 is SNHLY and CDR2 is FYNNEI. V was cut by 7 bases and J by 1 base, with 11 bases left in between. This CDR3 has 13 residues. CDR3 sequence: CASNVRGSYEQYF. CDR3 DNA sequence: TGTGCCAGCAATGTCAGGGGTTCCTACGAGCAGTACTTC.

V and J are TRBV9 and TRBJ1-6; D gene unclear. Germline lookup yields CDR1 SGDLS and CDR2 YYNGEE. The CDR3 consists of 12 residues. Trimming stripped 5 bases from V and 10 bases from J, with 10 bases between. The CDR3 DNA is TGTGCCAGCAGTGAGGGTGGGTCACCCCTCCACTTT. It translates to CASSEGGSPLHF.

The chain combines TRBV28 with TRBJ1-2; no reliable D call. Trimming removed 5 bases from V and 6 bases from J, with 13 bases in between. The CDR3 extends over 13 amino acids. Germline-derived CDR1 and CDR2 are MDHEN and SYDVKM. The CDR3 loop reads CASSIGSRDGYTF. CDR3 DNA: TGTGCCAGCAGTATCGGGTCACGGGATGGCTACACCTTC.

The rearrangement links TRBV7-3 to TRBJ2-3; D is unresolved. The CDR3 has 15 amino acids. Germline CDR1 is SGHTA and CDR2 is FQGTGA. Trimming took off 5 bases at V and 2 bases at J, with 14 bases between the two ends. The CDR3 loop reads CASSLNSGYTDTQYF. CDR3 nucleotide sequence: TGTGCCAGCAGCCTTAACTCAGGATACACAGATACGCAGTATTTT.

The V and J genes are TRBV18 and TRBJ1-1; 10 positions match TRBD1. This CDR3 comprises 13 residues. Germline assignment: CDR1 KGHSH and CDR2 LQKENI. The V gene end was trimmed by 5 bases and the J gene end by 8 bases; junction bases not matched to a gene: 5. CDR3 DNA: TGTGCCAGCTCATCGGGACAGGGGCTCGAAGCTTTCTTT. Its protein is CASSSGQGLEAFF.

The CDR3 sequence is CASSPGRAYGYTF. The CDR3 DNA sequence: TGTGCCAGCAGCCCCGGCAGGGCCTATGGCTACACCTTC. The chain recombines TRBV7-8 with TRBJ1-2; tentative D call: TRBD1 (5 bases). V was trimmed by 5 bases and J by 4 bases, leaving 11 bases between them. This CDR3 has 13 residues. Germline values: CDR1 SGHVS, CDR2 FQNEAQ. Filled out from reference TRBV7-8 and TRBJ1-2, the complete variable domain reads GAGVSQSPRYKVAKRGQDVALRCDPISGHVSLFWYQQALGQGPEFLTYFQNEAQLDKSGLPSDRFFAERPEGSVSTLKIQRTQQEDSAVYLCASSPGRAYGYTFGSGTRLTVV.

The genes are TRBV5-8 and TRBJ2-3, with a tentative D call TRBD1 (6 bases). The V gene lost 0 bases and the J gene lost 4 bases, with 21 bases spanning the gap. CDR1 and CDR2 from the germline V gene are SGHTS and YDEGEE. The CDR3 contains 18 residues. The chain's CDR3 is CASSLVPWGPGVSDTQYF. CDR3 nucleotides: TGTGCCAGCAGCTTGGTCCCGTGGGGGCCAGGGGTTTCAGATACGCAGTATTTT.

The chain carries TRBV5-1 and TRBJ1-4, with D possibly TRBD1 on 5 matching bases. V was clipped by 6 bases and J by 0 bases, with 12 bases between them. Germline assignment: CDR1 SGHRS and CDR2 YFSETQ. The CDR3 is 15 amino acids. The CDR3 region has the DNA TGCGCCAGCACCTCGGGGGGTGCAACTAATGAAAAACTGTTTTTT. Translating it yields CASTSGGATNEKLFF.

The chain couples TRBV5-8 to TRBJ1-6, with D possibly TRBD1 on 5 matching bases. In germline, CDR1 is SGHTS, CDR2 YDEGEE. The CDR3 spans 14 residues. Between the trimmed V and J ends, which lost 1 base and 7 bases, there was a span of 9 bases. CDR3 nucleotide sequence: TGTGCCAGCAGCTTGCAGGGACTCAATTCACCCCTCCACTTT. Translating gives CASSLQGLNSPLHF.

CDR3 amino acids: CAWSVGYRGTGELFF. The CDR3 DNA is TGTGCCTGGAGTGTAGGGTACAGGGGCACCGGGGAGCTGTTTTTT. The chain uses TRBV30 and TRBJ2-2; TRBD1 matches at 7 bases. The trim removed 0 bases at V and 4 bases at J, leaving 5 bases unmatched. The V gene's germline CDR1 is GTSNPN and CDR2 SVGIG (reference sequence). The CDR3 contains 15 residues. Combining the CDR3 with reference TRBV30 and TRBJ2-2 gives the whole variable domain SQTIHQWPATLVQPVGSPLSLECTVEGTSNPNLYWYRQAAGRGLQLLFYSVGIGQISSEVPQNLSASRPQDRQFILSSKKLLLSDSGFYLCAWSVGYRGTGELFFGEGSRLTVL.

V is TRBV4-3 and J is TRBJ1-1; no firm D call. V was trimmed by 0 bases and J by 5 bases, leaving 10 bases between them. Germline CDR1 reads LGHNA; CDR2 reads YSLEER. The CDR3 contains 14 residues. This CDR3 reads CASSQDGVGTEAFF. The CDR3 region has the DNA TGCGCCAGCAGCCAAGACGGGGTGGGGACTGAAGCTTTCTTT.

The chain employs TRBV28 and TRBJ1-6; no clear D. CDR1 is MDHEN and CDR2 is SYDVKM in the germline V gene. Trimming cost V 6 bases and J 14 bases, with 20 bases left between them. The CDR3 is made up of 14 amino acids. CDR3 nucleotides: TGTGCCAGCAGGCAGGCCGTCACGCGAGCCGCCCTCCACTTT. Translated: CASRQAVTRAALHF.

The chain employs TRBV24-1 and TRBJ2-3, with TRBD1 identical over 8 bases. The CDR3 extends over 15 amino acids. Germline loops: CDR1 KGHDR, CDR2 SFDVKD. V dropped 5 bases and J dropped 4; count of bases not matched to a gene: 7. The CDR3 DNA sequence: TGTGCCACCAGTGTTATGACAGGGGCAGCAGATACGCAGTATTTT. Protein: CATSVMTGAADTQYF.

This clone was counted only a few times. The rearrangement uses TRBV11-2 and TRBJ1-1, with TRBD1 matching over 8 bases. The CDR3 has 16 amino acids. The germline V gene encodes CDR1 SGHAT and CDR2 FQNNGV. Trimming took 4 bases from V and 5 from J; bases not matched to a gene: 12. The CDR3 is CASSSQGAMRGTEAFF. The DNA of the CDR3 is TGTGCCAGCAGCTCTCAGGGGGCCATGAGAGGGACTGAAGCTTTCTTT.